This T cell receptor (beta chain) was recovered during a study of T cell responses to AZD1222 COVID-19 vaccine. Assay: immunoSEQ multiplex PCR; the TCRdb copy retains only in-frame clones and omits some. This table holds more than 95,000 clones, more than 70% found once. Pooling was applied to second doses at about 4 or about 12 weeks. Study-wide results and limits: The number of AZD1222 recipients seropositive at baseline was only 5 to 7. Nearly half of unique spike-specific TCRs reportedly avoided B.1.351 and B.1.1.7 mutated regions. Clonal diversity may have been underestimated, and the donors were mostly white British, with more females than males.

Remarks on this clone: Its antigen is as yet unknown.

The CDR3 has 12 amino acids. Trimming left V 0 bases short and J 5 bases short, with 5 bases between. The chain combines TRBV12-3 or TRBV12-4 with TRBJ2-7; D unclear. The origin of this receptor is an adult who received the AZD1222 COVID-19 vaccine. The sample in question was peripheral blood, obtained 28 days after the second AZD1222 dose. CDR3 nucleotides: TGTGCCAGCAGTTTAGCAGGACACGAGCAGTACTTC. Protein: CASSLAGHEQYF.